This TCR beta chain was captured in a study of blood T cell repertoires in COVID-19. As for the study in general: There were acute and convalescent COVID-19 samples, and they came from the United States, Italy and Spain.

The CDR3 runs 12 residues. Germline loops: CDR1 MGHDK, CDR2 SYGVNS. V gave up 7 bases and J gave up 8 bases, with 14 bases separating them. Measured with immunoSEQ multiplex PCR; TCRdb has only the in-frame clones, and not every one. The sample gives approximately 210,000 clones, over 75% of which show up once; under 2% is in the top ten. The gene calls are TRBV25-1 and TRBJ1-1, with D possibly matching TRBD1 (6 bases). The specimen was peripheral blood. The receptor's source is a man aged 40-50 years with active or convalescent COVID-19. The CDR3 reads CASTEWQGEAFF. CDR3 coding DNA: TGTGCCAGCACCGAATGGCAGGGGGAAGCTTTCTTT.